This entry lists 3 T cell receptor beta chains sequenced from one sample in a study of identifying expanded T cells in peripheral blood. Data came from immunoSEQ multiplex PCR; TCRdb stores just in-frame clones and leaves some out. The data contain about 100,000 clones, approximately 91% of them seen just once; the ten biggest clones take up around 4.3%. The sequenced sample was blood. The receptors derive from a person between 18 and 75 years old in good health.

The chain uses TRBV6-6 and TRBJ2-5; 11 nucleotides align to TRBD2. Germline-derived CDR1 and CDR2 are MNHNY and SVGAGI (reference sequence). V lost 6 bases to trimming and J lost 7 bases; unmatched junction nucleotides: 13. This CDR3 region has 16 residues. CDR3 nucleotides: TGTGCCAGCAGCCCTATTAGGGCTAGCGGGGGGTGGACCCAGTACTTC. Protein sequence: CASSPIRASGGWTQYF.

The V gene is TRBV4-1, the J gene TRBJ1-1; perhaps TRBD1 as D (6 bases). There are 14 residues in the CDR3. Per the germline V gene, CDR1 is MGHRA and CDR2 is YSYEKL. The V and J ends lost 0 bases and 1 base respectively, with 6 bases between them. CDR3 DNA: TGCGCCAGCAGCCAAGACAGGGGGAACACTGAAGCTTTCTTT. Translating it yields CASSQDRGNTEAFF.

The genes are TRBV7-9 and TRBJ2-1, with D perhaps TRBD1 (6 bases). The ends were cut back, 4 bases at V and 5 bases at J, with 6 bases in the middle. The CDR3 spans 12 residues. CDR1 SEHNR and CDR2 FQNEAQ come from the germline V gene (reference sequence). CDR3 in amino acids: CASSWGHNEQFF. The CDR3 DNA reads as TGTGCCAGCAGCTGGGGGCACAATGAGCAGTTCTTC.